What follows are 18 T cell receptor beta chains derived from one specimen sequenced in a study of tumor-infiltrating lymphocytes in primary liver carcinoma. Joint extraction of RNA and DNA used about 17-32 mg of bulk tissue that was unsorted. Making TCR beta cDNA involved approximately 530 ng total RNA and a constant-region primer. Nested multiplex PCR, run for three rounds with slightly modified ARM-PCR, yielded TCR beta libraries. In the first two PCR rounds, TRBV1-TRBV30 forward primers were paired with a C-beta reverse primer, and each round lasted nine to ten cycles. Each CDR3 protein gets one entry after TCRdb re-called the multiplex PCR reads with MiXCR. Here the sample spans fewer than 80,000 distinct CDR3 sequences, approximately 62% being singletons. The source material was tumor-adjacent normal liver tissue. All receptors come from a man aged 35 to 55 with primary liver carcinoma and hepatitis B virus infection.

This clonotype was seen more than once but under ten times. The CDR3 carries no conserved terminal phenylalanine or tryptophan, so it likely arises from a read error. The CDR3 loop reads CSTVVVGGLNTEAFL. The CDR3 region has the DNA TGCAGCACCGTTGTTGTAGGGGGCTTGAACACTGAAGCTTTCCTT. The chain employs TRBV29-1 and TRBJ1-1; 7 bases match TRBD1. This CDR3 comprises 15 residues. V shed 8 bases, J shed 0 bases, and the junction held 12 bases outside the gene matches. Germline values: CDR1 SQVTM, CDR2 ANQGSEA.

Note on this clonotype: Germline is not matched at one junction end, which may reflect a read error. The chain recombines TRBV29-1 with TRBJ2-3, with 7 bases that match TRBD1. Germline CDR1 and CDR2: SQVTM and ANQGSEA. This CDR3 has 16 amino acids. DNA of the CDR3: TGCAGCGTTAGGAGGAGCTGGGACAGTGGCACCGATACGCATTATTTT. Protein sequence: CSVRRSWDSGTDTHYF.

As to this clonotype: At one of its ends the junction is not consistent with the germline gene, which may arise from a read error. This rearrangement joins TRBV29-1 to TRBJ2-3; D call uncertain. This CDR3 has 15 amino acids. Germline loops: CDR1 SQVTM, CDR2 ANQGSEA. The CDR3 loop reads CRVEKWARIQDTQYF. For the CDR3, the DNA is TGCAGAGTCGAAAAATGGGCTAGGATCCAGGATACACAGTATTTT.

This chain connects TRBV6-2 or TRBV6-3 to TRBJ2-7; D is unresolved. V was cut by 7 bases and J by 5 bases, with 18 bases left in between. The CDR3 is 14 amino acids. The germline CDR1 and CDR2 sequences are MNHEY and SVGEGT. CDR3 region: CASNDAMGRHEQYF. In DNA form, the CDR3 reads TGTGCCAGCAACGACGCCATGGGAAGGCACGAGCAGTACTTC.

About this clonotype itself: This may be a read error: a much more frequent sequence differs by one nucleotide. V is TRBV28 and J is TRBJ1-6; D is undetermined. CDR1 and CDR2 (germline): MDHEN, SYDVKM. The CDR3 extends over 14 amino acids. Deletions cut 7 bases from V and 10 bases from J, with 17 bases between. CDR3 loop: CASNRTWGRSPLHF. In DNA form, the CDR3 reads TGTGCCAGCAACCGAACATGGGGAAGGTCACCCCTCCACTTT. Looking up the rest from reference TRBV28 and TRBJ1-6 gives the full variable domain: DVKVTQSSRYLVKRTGEKVFLECVQDMDHENMFWYRQDPGLGLRLIYFSYDVKMKEKGDIPEGYSVSREKKERFSLILESASTNQTSMYLCASNRTWGRSPLHFGNGTRLTVT.

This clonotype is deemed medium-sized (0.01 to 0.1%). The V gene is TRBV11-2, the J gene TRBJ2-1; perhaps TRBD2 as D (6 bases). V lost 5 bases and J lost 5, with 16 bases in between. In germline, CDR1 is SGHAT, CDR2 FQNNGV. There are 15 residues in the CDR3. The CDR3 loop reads CASSPTLAGNNEQFF. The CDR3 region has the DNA TGTGCCAGCAGCCCCACACTGGCGGGGAACAATGAGCAGTTCTTC.

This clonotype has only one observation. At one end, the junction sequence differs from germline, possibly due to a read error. The CDR3 DNA follows: TGTGTCTGGGGCTGGGGAGGTGGGGCCAACGTCCTGACTTTC. Translated: CVWGWGGGANVLTF. The V call is TRBV30, the J call TRBJ2-6, with D tentatively TRBD2 (6 bases). Germline V lookup: CDR1 GTSNPN, CDR2 SVGIG (reference sequence). The CDR3 runs to 14 residues.

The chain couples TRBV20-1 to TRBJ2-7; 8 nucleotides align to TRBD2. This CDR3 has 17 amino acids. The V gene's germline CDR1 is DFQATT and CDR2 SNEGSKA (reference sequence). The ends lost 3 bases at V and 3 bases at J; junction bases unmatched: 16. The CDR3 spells CSARRVGLAGPNYEQYF. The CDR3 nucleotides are TGCAGTGCTAGGAGGGTTGGGCTAGCGGGCCCCAACTACGAGCAGTACTTC.

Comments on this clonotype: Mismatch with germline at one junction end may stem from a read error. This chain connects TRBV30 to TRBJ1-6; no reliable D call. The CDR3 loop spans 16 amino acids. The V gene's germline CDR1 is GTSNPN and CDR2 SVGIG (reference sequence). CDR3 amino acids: CAWNAPSEKYNSPLQF. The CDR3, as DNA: TGTGCCTGGAACGCTCCGTCTGAGAAGTATAATTCACCCCTCCAGTTT.

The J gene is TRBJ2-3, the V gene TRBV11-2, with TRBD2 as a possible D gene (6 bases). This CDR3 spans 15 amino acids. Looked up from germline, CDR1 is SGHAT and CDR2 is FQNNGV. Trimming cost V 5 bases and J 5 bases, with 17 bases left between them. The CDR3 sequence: CASSDNGRFIDTQYF. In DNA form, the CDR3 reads TGTGCCAGCAGCGATAACGGGAGATTTATAGATACGCAGTATTTT.

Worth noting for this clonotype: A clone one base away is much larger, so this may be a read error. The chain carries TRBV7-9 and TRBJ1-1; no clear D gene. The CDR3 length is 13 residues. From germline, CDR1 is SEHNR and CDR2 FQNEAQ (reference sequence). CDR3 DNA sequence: TGTGCCAGCAGCCCTTTGATGAACATTGAAGCTTTCTTT. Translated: CASSPLMNIEAFF.

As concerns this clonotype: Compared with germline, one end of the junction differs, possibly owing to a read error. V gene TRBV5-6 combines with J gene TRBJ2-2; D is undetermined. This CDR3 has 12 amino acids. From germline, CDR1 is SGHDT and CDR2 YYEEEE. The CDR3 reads CVSSPYSGELFF. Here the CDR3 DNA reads TGCGTCAGCAGTCCTTATTCCGGGGAGCTGTTTTTT.

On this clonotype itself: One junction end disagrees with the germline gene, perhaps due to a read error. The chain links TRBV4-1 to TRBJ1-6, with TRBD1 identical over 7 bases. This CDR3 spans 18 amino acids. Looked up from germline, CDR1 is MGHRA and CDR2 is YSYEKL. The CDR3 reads CASNQDGQASSYNSPIHF. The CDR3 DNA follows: TGCGCCAGCAACCAAGACGGACAGGCCAGCTCCTATAATTCACCCATCCACTTT.

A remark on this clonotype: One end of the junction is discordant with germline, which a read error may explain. CDR3: CTSSLDGNYGYTF. CDR3 bases: TGTACCAGCAGCTTAGATGGAAACTATGGCTACACCTTC. This rearrangement joins TRBV11-2 to TRBJ1-2; no clear D. This CDR3 is 13 amino acids long. CDR1 is SGHAT and CDR2 is FQNNGV in the germline V gene.

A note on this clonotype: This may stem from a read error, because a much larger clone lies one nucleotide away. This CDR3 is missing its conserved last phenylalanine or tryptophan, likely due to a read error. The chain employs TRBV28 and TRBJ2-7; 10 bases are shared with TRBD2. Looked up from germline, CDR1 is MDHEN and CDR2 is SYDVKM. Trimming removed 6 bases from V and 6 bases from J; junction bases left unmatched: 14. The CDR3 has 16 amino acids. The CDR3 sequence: CASSQGLAGASAEQYL. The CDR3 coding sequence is TGTGCCAGCAGCCAAGGGCTAGCGGGAGCTTCCGCCGAGCAGTACTTG.

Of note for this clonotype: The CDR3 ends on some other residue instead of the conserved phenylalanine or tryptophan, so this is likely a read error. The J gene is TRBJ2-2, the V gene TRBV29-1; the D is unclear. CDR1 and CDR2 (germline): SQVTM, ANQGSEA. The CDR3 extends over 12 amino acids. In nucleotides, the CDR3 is TGCAGAGTTGGGCAGGACACCGGGGAGCTGTTTTCT. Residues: CRVGQDTGELFS.

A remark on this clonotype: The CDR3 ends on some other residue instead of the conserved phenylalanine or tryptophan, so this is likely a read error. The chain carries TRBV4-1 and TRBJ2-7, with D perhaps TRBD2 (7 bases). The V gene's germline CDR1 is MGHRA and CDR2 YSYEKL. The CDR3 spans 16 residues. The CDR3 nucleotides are TGTGCCAGCAGCCAGACCTCAAAGGGGGGGGACTACGAGCAGTACCTC. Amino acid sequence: CASSQTSKGGDYEQYL.

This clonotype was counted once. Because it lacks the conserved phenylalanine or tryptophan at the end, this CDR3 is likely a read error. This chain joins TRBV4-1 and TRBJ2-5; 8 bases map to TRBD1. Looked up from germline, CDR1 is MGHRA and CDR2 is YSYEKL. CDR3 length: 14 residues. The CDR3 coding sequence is TGCGCTAGCAGCCCTTCAGGGGGCAGTGAGACCCAGTACTCC. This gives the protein CASSPSGGSETQYS.